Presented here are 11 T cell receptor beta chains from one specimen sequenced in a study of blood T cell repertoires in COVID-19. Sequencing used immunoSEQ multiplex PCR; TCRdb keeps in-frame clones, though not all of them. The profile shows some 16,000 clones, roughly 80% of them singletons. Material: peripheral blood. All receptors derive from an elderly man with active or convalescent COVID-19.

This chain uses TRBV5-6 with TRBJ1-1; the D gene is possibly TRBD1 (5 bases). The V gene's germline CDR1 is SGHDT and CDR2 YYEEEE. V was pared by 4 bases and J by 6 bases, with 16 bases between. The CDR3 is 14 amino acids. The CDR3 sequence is CASSHHDSGPEAFF. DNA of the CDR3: TGTGCCAGCAGCCATCACGACAGTGGCCCTGAAGCTTTCTTT.

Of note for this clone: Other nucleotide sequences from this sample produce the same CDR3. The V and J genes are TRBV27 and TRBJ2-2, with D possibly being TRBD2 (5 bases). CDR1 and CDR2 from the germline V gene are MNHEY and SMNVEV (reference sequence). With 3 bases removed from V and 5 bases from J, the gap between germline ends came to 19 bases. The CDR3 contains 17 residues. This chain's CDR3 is CASSFKVAGGGTGELFF. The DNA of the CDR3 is TGTGCCAGCAGTTTCAAGGTCGCAGGAGGCGGAACCGGGGAGCTGTTTTTT.

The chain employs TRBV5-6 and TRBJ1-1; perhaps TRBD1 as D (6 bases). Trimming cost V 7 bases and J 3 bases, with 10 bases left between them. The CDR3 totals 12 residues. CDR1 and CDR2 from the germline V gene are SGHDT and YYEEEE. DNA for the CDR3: TGTGCCAGCCCACAGGGAGACACTGAAGCTTTCTTT. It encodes CASPQGDTEAFF.

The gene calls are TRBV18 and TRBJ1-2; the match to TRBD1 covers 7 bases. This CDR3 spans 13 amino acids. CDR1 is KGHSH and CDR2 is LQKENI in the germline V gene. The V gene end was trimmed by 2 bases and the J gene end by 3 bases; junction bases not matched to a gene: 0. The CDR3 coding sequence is TGTGCCAGCTCACCAGGGACAGACTATGGCTACACCTTC. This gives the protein CASSPGTDYGYTF.

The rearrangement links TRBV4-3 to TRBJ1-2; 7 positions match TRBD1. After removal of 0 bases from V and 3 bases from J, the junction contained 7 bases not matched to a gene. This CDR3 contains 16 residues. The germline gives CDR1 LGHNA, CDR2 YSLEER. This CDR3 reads CASSQELAGGYYGYTF. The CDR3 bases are TGCGCCAGCAGCCAAGAGCTGGCAGGGGGTTACTATGGCTACACCTTC.

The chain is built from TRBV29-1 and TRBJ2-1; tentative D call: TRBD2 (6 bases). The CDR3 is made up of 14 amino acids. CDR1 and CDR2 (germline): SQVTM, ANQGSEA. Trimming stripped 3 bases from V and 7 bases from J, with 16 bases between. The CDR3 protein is CSVDAGTSTNEQFF. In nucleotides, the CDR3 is TGCAGCGTTGATGCCGGGACTTCAACAAATGAGCAGTTCTTC.

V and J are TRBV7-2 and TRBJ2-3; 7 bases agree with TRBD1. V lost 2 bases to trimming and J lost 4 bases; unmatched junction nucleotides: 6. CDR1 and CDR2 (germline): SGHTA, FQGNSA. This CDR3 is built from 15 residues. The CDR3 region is CASSLLNRGADTQYF. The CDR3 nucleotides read TGTGCCAGCAGCTTACTAAACAGGGGAGCAGATACGCAGTATTTT.

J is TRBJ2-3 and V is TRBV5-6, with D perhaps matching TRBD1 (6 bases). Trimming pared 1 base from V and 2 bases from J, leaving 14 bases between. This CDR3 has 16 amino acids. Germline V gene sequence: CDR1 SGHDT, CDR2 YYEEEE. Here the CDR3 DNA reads TGTGCCAGCAGCTTGTTGGGGGCCGGGAACACAGATACGCAGTATTTT. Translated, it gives CASSLLGAGNTDTQYF. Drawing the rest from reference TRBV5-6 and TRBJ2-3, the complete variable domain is DAGVTQSPTHLIKTRGQQVTLRCSPKSGHDTVSWYQQALGQGPQFIFQYYEEEERQRGNFPDRFSGHQFPNYSSELNVNALLLGDSALYLCASSLLGAGNTDTQYFGPGTRLTVL.

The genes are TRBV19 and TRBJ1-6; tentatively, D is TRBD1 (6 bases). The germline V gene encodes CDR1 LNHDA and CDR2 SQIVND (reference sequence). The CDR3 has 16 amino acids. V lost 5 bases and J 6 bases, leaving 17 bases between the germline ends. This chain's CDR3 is CASSWPGQGFNSPLHF. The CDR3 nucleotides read TGTGCCAGTAGTTGGCCCGGGCAGGGGTTTAATTCACCCCTCCACTTT.

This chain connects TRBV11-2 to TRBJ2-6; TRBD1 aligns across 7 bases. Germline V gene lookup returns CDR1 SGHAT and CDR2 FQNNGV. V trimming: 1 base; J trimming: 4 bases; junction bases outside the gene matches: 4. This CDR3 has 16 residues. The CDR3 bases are TGTGCCAGCAGCTTAGCACAGGGGTCCGGGGCCAACGTCCTGACTTTC. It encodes CASSLAQGSGANVLTF.

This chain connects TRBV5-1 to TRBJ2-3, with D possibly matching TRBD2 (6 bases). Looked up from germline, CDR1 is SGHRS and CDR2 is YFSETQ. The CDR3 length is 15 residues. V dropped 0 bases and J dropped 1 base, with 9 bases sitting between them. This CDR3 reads CASSLAPSGTDTQYF. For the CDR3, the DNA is TGCGCCAGCAGCTTGGCTCCTAGCGGCACAGATACGCAGTATTTT.